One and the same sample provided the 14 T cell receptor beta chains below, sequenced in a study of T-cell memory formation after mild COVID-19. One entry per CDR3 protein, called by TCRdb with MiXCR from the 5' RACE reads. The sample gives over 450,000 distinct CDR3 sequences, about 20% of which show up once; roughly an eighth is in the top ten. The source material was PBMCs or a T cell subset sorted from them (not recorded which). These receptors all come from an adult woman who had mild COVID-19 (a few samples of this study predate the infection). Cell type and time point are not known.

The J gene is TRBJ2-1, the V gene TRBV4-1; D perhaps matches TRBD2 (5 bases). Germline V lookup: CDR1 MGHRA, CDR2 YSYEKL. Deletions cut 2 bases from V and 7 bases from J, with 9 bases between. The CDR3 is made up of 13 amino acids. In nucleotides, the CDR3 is TGCGCCAGCAGCCAACCGGAGGATAATGAGCAGTTCTTC. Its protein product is CASSQPEDNEQFF.

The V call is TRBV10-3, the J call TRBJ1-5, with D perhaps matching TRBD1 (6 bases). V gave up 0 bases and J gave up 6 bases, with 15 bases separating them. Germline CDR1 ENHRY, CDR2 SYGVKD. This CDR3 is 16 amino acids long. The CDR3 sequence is CAISESTRAGAQPQHF. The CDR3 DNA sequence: TGTGCCATCAGTGAGTCGACGAGGGCGGGGGCTCAGCCCCAGCATTTT.

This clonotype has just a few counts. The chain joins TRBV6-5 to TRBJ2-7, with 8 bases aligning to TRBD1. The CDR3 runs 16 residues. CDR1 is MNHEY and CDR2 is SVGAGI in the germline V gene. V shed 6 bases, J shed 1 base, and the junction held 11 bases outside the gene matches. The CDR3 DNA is TGTGCCAGCAGCTCACCCGGGACAGGCACGTCCTACGAGCAGTACTTC. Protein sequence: CASSSPGTGTSYEQYF.

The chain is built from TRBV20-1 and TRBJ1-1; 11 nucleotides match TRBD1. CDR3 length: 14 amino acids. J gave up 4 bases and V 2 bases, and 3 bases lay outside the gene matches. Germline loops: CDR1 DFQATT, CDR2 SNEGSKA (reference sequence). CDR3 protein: CSARPGTGGTEAFF. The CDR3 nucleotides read TGCAGTGCTAGACCCGGGACAGGGGGCACTGAAGCTTTCTTT.

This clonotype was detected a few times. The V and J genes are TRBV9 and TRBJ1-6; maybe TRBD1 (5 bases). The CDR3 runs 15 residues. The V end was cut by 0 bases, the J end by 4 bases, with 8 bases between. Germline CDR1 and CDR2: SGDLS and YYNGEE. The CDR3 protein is CASSVGGSYNSPLHF. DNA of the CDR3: TGTGCCAGCAGCGTAGGGGGGTCTTATAATTCACCCCTCCACTTT. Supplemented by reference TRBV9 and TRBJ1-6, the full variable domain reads DSGVTQTPKHLITATGQRVTLRCSPRSGDLSVYWYQQSLDQGLQFLIQYYNGEERAKGNILERFSAQQFPDLHSELNLSSLELGDSALYFCASSVGGSYNSPLHFGNGTRLTVT.

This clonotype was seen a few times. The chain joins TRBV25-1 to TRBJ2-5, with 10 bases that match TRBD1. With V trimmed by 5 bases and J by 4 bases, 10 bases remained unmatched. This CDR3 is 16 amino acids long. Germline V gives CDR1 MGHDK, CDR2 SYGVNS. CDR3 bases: TGTGCCAGCAGTACTCCCGGGACAGGGGTTCCAGAGACCCAGTACTTC. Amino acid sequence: CASSTPGTGVPETQYF.

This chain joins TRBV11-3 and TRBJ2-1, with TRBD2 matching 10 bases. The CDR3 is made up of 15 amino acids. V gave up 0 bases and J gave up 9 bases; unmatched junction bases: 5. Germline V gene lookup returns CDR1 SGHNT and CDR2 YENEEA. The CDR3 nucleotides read TGTGCCAGCAGCTTAGAGTCTAGCGGGGGTAGTGAGCAGTTCTTC. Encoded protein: CASSLESSGGSEQFF.

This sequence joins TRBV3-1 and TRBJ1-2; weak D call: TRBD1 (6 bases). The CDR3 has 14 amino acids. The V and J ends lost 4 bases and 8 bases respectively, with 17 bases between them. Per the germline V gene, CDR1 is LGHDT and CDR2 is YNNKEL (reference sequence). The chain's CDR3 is CASSPYTGGQGYTF. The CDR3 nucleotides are TGTGCCAGCAGCCCGTACACCGGGGGCCAGGGCTACACCTTC.

In DNA, the CDR3 is TGTGCCAGCAGTTGGTATACAGGGGATTTGAACACTGAAGCTTTCTTT. Its protein product is CASSWYTGDLNTEAFF. The chain recombines TRBV6-5 with TRBJ1-1, with 7 positions matching TRBD1. The CDR3 extends over 16 amino acids. With 4 bases clipped from V and 0 bases from J, the junction kept 8 bases outside the gene matches. The germline V gene has CDR1 MNHEY and CDR2 SVGAGI.

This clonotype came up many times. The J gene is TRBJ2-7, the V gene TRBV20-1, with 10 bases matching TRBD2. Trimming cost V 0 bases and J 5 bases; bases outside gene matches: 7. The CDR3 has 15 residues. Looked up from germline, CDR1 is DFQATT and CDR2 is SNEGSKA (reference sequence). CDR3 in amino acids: CSARDGAGGPNEQYF. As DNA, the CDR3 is TGCAGTGCTAGAGATGGAGCGGGAGGGCCGAACGAGCAGTACTTC.

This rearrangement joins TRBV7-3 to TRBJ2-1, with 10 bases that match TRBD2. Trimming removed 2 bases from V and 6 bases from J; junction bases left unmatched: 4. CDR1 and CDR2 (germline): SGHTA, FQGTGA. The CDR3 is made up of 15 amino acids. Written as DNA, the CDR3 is TGTGCCAGCAGCTTATCGAGCGGGGGGGCCAATGAGCAGTTCTTC. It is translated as CASSLSSGGANEQFF. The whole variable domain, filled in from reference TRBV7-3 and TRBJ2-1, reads GAGVSQTPSNKVTEKGKYVELRCDPISGHTALYWYRQSLGQGPEFLIYFQGTGAADDSGLPNDRFFAVRPEGSVSTLKIQRTERGDSAVYLCASSLSSGGANEQFFGPGTRLTVL.

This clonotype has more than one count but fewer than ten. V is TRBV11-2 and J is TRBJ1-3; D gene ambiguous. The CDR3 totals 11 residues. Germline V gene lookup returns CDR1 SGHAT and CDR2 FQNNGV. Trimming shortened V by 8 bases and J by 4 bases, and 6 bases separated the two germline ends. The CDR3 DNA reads TGTGCCAGCTTGGTAGGAAACACCATATATTTT. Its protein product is CASLVGNTIYF.

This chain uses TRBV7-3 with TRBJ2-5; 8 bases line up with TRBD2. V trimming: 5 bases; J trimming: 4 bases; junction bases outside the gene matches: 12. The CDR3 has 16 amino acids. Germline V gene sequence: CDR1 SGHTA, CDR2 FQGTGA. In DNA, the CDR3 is TGTGCCAGCAGCCTAGGCCCGGGGGGGCTAGGAGAGACCCAGTACTTC. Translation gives CASSLGPGGLGETQYF.

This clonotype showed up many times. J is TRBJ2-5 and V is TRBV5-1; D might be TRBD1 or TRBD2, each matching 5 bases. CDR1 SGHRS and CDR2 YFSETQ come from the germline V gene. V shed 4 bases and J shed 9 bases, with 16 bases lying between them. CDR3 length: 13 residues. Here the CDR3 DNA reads TGCGCCAGCAGCGAGGGACGGCCCATGGCCCAGTACTTC. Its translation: CASSEGRPMAQYF.